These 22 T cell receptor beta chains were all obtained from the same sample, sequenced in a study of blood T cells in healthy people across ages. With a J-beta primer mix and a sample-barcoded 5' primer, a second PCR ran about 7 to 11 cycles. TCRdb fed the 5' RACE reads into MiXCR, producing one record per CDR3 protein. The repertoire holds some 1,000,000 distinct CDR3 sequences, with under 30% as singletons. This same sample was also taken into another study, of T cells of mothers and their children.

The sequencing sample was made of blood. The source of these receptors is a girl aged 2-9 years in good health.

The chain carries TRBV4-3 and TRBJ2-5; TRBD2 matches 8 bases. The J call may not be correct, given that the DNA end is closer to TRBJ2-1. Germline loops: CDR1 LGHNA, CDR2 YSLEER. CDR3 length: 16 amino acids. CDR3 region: CASSQGAAGGADEQFF. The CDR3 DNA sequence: TGCGCCAGCAGCCAAGGGGCTGCCGGGGGGGCGGATGAGCAGTTCTTC.

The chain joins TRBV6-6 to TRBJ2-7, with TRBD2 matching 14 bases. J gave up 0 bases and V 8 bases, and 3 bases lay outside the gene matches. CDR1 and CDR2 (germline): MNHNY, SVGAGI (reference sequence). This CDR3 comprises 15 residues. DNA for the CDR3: TGTGCCAGCCAGGGGACTAGCGGGAGCTCCTACGAGCAGTACTTC. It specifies CASQGTSGSSYEQYF.

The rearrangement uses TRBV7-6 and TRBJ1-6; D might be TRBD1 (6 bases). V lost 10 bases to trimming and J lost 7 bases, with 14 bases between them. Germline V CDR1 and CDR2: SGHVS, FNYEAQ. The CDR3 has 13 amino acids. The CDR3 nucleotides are TGTGCCACAGGGGAGGGAGTAAATTCACCCCTCCACTTT. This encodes CATGEGVNSPLHF.

The CDR3 DNA reads as TGCAGCGTTTCGGGGCTGGGACAGGGTTACAATGAGCAGTTCTTC. Protein product: CSVSGLGQGYNEQFF. The V gene is TRBV29-1, the J gene TRBJ2-1; 9 bases line up with TRBD1. Losses at the gene ends were 5 bases for V and 4 bases for J; bases not matched to a gene: 9. From germline, CDR1 is SQVTM and CDR2 ANQGSEA. This CDR3 is 15 amino acids long.

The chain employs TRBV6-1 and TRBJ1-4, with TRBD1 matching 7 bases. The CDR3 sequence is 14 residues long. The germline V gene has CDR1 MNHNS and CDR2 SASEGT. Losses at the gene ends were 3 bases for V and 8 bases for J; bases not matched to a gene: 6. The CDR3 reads CASSDWQGGEKLFF. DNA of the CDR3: TGTGCCAGCAGTGACTGGCAGGGGGGAGAAAAACTGTTTTTT.

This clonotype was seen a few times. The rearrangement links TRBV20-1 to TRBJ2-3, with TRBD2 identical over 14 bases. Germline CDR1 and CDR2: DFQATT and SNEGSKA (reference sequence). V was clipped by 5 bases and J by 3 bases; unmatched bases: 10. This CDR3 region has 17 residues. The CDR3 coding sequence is TGCAGTGCTGGGGGGGGGACTAGCGGGGGATTAACAGATACGCAGTATTTT. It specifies CSAGGGTSGGLTDTQYF.

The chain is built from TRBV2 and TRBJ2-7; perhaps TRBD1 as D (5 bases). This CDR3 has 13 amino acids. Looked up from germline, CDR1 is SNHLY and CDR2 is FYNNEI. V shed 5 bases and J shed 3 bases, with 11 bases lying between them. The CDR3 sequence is CASSSGHLYEQYF. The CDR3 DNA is TGTGCCAGCAGTTCTGGACACCTCTACGAGCAGTACTTC.

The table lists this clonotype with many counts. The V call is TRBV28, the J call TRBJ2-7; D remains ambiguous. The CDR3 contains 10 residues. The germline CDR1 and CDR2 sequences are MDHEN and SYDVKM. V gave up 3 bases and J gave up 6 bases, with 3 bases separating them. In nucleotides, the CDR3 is TGTGCCAGCAGTTTGTCCGAGCAGTACTTC. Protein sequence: CASSLSEQYF.

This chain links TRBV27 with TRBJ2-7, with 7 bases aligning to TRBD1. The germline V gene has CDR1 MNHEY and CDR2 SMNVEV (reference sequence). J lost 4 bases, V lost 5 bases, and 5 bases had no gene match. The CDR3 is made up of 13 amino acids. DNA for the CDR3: TGTGCCAGCAGTAACAGGGGAATTTACGAGCAGTACTTC. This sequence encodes CASSNRGIYEQYF.

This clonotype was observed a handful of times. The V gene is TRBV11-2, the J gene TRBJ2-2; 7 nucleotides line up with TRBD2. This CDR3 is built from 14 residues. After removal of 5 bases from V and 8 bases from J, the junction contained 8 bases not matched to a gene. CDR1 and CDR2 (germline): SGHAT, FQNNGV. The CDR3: CASSIRLAQGELFF. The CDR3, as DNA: TGTGCCAGCAGCATCAGACTAGCACAAGGGGAGCTGTTTTTT.

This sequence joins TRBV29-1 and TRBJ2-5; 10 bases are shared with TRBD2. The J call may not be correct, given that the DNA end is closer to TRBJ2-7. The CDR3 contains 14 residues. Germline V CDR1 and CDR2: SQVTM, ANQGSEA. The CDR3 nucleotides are TGCAGCGTTGAATATCCTAGCGGGAGTTACGAGCAGTACTTC. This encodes CSVEYPSGSYEQYF.

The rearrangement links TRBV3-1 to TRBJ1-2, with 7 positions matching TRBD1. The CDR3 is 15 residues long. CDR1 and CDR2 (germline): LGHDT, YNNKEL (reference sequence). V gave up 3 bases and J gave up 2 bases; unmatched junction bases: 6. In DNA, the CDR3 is TGTGCCAGCAGCCAGGAGGGGGCGGCGAACTATGGCTACACCTTC. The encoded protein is CASSQEGAANYGYTF.

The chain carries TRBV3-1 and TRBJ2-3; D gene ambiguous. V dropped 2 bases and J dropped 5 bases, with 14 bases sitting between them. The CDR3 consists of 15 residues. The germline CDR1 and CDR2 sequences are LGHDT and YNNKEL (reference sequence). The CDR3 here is CASSQSVTARDTQYF. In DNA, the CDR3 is TGTGCCAGCAGCCAAAGCGTCACCGCCAGAGATACGCAGTATTTT.

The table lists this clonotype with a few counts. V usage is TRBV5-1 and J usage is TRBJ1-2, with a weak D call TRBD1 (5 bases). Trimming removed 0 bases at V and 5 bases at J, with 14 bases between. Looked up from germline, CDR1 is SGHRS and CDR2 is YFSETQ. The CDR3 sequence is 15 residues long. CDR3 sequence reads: CASSLEAGYGYGYTF. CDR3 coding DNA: TGCGCCAGCAGCTTGGAGGCAGGGTATGGGTATGGCTACACCTTC.

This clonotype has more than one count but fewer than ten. In DNA, the CDR3 is TGCAGTGCTAGAGTACGGGGGGAGACCCAGTACTTC. This sequence encodes CSARVRGETQYF. This chain connects TRBV20-1 to TRBJ2-5, with D maybe TRBD2 (6 bases). Trimming stripped 1 base from V and 5 bases from J, with 8 bases between. The germline gives CDR1 DFQATT, CDR2 SNEGSKA (reference sequence). CDR3 length: 12 residues.

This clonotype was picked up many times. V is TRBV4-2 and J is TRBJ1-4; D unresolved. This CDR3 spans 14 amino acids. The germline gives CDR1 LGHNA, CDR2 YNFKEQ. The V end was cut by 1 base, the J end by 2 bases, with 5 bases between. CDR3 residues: CASSQGTTNEKLFF. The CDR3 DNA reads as TGTGCCAGCAGCCAAGGGACCACTAATGAAAAACTGTTTTTT.

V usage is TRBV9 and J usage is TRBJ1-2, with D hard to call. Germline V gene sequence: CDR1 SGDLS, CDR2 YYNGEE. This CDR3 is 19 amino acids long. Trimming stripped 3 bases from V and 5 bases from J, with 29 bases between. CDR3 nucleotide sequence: TGTGCCAGCAGCGGAAGAAGTGGTCGGGAGGGCCCCACCTTGTATGGCTACACCTTC. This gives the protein CASSGRSGREGPTLYGYTF.

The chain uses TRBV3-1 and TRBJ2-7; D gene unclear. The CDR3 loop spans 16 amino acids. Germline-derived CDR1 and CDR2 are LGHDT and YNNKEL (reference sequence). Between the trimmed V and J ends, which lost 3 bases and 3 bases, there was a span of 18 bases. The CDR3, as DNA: TGTGCCAGCAGCCAGGGTCCTCCCGGCCCCCTCTACGAGCAGTACTTC. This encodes CASSQGPPGPLYEQYF.

The CDR3 coding sequence is TGTGCCAGCAGTGAGCGGATTAGCACAGATACGCAGTATTTT. Its protein is CASSERISTDTQYF. This chain links TRBV6-6 with TRBJ2-3; TRBD2 is a possible D gene (5 bases). V shed 5 bases and J shed 0 bases, with 9 bases lying between them. CDR3 length: 14 amino acids. CDR1 and CDR2 from the germline V gene are MNHNY and SVGAGI (reference sequence).

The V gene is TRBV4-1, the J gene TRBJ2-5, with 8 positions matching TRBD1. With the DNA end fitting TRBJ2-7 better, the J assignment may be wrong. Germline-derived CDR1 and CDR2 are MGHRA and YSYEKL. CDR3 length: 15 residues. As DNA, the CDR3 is TGCGCCAGCAGCCAAATAAAGGCAGGGGGCTTCGAGCAGTACTTC. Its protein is CASSQIKAGGFEQYF.

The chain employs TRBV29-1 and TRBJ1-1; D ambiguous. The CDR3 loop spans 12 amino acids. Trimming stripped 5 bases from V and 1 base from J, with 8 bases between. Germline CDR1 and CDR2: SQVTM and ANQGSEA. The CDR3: CSVWMKNTEAFF. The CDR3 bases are TGCAGCGTTTGGATGAAGAACACTGAAGCTTTCTTT.

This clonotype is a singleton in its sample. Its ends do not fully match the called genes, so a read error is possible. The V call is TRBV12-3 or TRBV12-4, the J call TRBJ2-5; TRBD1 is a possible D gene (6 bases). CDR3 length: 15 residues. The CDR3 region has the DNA TGTGCCAGCAGCTTAAACGGGGCAGGGGAAGAGACCCACTACTTC. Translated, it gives CASSLNGAGEETHYF.